In its sample, the clone carrying this T cell receptor (beta chain) was seen once. Its specificity is not known. Germline lookup yields CDR1 LNHDA and CDR2 SQIVND (reference sequence). This CDR3 has 14 amino acids. Trimming removed 11 bases from V and 6 bases from J; junction bases left unmatched: 11. This sample was taken from a study of T cell responses to AZD1222 COVID-19 vaccine. Whole-study results and caveats: Among the donors, most were white British and more were female, and clonal diversity was possibly underestimated.

TCRdb keeps only in-frame clones here, not all; method: immunoSEQ multiplex PCR. The sample contains fewer than 200,000 clones, over 80% of which appear only once. The receptor comes from an adult who received the MenACWY meningococcal vaccine as a control. The genes are TRBV19 and TRBJ2-2, with TRBD2 matching over 8 bases. Sequencing was performed on peripheral blood, taken 28 days after the second dose of the MenACWY control vaccine. This CDR3 reads CAAATRTSSGELFF. For the CDR3, the DNA is TGTGCCGCCGCAACACGGACTAGCTCCGGGGAGCTGTTTTTT.